The TCR beta chain under discussion was sequenced for a study of blood T cell repertoires in COVID-19. Study details: PBMCs, B-cell-depleted T cells, or T cells provided the cDNA or gDNA that made up the material.

In the original analysis: Nucleated cell number was recorded as an estimate derived from reference gene primer amplification. Profiling relied on immunoSEQ multiplex PCR, and the TCRdb table lists in-frame clones only, not all of them. V, J and clone size are those of that table, while D and trimming were read from the DNA. The sample shows some 300,000 clones, roughly 86% of them seen only once. The source is a woman in her twenties or thirties who had recovered from COVID-19. The sample comprised PBMCs or T cells enriched from blood (not recorded which).

The DNA for the CDR3 is TGTGCCAGCAGTGAAGTATGGGGCAGGAACACTGAAGCTTTCTTT. This translates into CASSEVWGRNTEAFF. This chain links TRBV6-1 with TRBJ1-1, with D possibly being TRBD1 (5 bases). This CDR3 has 15 amino acids. The V gene's germline CDR1 is MNHNS and CDR2 SASEGT. The ends were cut back, 1 base at V and 1 base at J, with 10 bases in the middle.